This entry describes one T cell receptor (beta chain). The V gene lost 0 bases and the J gene lost 2 bases, with 11 bases spanning the gap. There are 15 residues in the CDR3. The V gene's germline CDR1 is SGHTA and CDR2 FQGNSA. These data belong to a study of blood T cell repertoires in COVID-19. Whole-study context: There were acute and convalescent COVID-19 samples, and they came from the United States, Italy and Spain. T cells, B-cell-depleted T cells, or PBMCs provided the cDNA or gDNA that served as material.

In the original analysis: How many nucleated cells were present was estimated from reference gene primer amplification. Profiled with immunoSEQ multiplex PCR; TCRdb holds only in-frame clones, not every one. V and J calls and clone size are copied from that table; D and trimming were computed from the DNA. The sample carries 250,000 or so clones, 70% to 90% recorded once. The sample taken for sequencing was peripheral blood. The TCR was taken from a young man with active or convalescent COVID-19. The V call is TRBV7-2, the J call TRBJ2-7, with no clear D. The CDR3: CASSLALVETYEQYF. The CDR3 bases are TGTGCCAGCAGCTTAGCGTTGGTAGAGACCTACGAGCAGTACTTC.